This TCR beta chain was found in a study of T cell responses to AZD1222 COVID-19 vaccine. Study conclusions and caveats: Donors were largely white British and mainly female; clonal diversity was possibly underestimated. Within unmutated variant regions lay the reported targets of nearly half of spike-specific TCRs. CD4 TCRs linked to vaccination spanned spike, dominating at 160-218 and 743-854.

Points on this clone: Its antigen is undetermined.

TCRdb's copy holds only in-frame clones and misses some; the assay was immunoSEQ multiplex PCR. The table shows around 140,000 clones, with approximately 94% occurring only once. The sequence was obtained from an adult in good health. This sample comprised peripheral blood, obtained on day 0 of AZD1222 vaccination.

DNA of the CDR3: TGTGCCAGCCGCTCGCGGGGGGCCCAGGGAGAGCAGTACTTC. Translation gives CASRSRGAQGEQYF. The rearrangement joins TRBV7-2 to TRBJ2-7; TRBD2 matches at 8 bases. Unmatched junction bases numbered 13, after V lost 8 bases and J lost 7 bases. Germline CDR1 SGHTA, CDR2 FQGNSA. This CDR3 comprises 14 residues.